This is a list of T cell receptor beta chains from one sample in a study of blood T cell repertoires in COVID-19. Here immunoSEQ multiplex PCR was the method, and the copy in TCRdb shows in-frame clones only, minus some. This sample has some 290,000 clones, with around 90% found just once. Material: peripheral blood. The receptor set was obtained from a woman aged 45-59 years who had recovered from COVID-19. The CDR3 runs from the conserved cysteine through the conserved F or W. D genes are given only for firm matches. Only some rows state a clone size, as once, few, many or a class for expanded clones.

CDR3 DNA: TGTGCCAGCTCACAGGGACTAGCGGGAGATTACCCCTACAATGAGCAGTTCTTC; CDR3 protein: CASSQGLAGDYPYNEQFF; clone size: NA; D gene: TRBD2; V gene: TRBV18; J gene: TRBJ2-1
CDR3 DNA: TGCGCCAGCAGCCCGACATCGGCCGCTGAAGCTTTCTTT; CDR3 protein: CASSPTSAAEAFF; clone size: NA; D gene: NA; V gene: TRBV5-1; J gene: TRBJ1-1
CDR3 DNA: TGTGCCAGCAGCTTAGCGAGTGACAGGGGGGGCTATGGCTACACCTTC; CDR3 protein: CASSLASDRGGYGYTF; clone size: once; D gene: TRBD1; V gene: TRBV7-8; J gene: TRBJ1-2
CDR3 DNA: TGTGCCAGCAGCTTACGCGGGAGAGATGTGGGTGAGCAGTTCTTC; CDR3 protein: CASSLRGRDVGEQFF; clone size: NA; D gene: TRBD2; V gene: TRBV7-2; J gene: TRBJ2-1
CDR3 DNA: TGTGCCAGTAGATCCCCTGCGGGCAGCGGCCTTAATAGCAATCAGCCCCAGCATTTT; CDR3 protein: CASRSPAGSGLNSNQPQHF; clone size: NA; D gene: NA; V gene: TRBV19; J gene: TRBJ1-5
CDR3 DNA: TGTGCCAGCAGCTCAACCGGGACAGGGGCCACTGAAGCTTTCTTT; CDR3 protein: CASSSTGTGATEAFF; clone size: few; D gene: TRBD1; V gene: TRBV7-2; J gene: TRBJ1-1
CDR3 DNA: TGTGCCAGCAGTACTCCCTACAGGGACGCGACTAACTATGGCTACACCTTC; CDR3 protein: CASSTPYRDATNYGYTF; clone size: NA; D gene: NA; V gene: TRBV28; J gene: TRBJ1-2
CDR3 DNA: TGTGCTAGTGGTTTGGTTACAGGGGTCCATCAGCCCCAGCATTTT; CDR3 protein: CASGLVTGVHQPQHF; clone size: once; D gene: TRBD1; V gene: TRBV12-5; J gene: TRBJ1-5
CDR3 DNA: TGTGCCAGCACCGCGGGACAGGCCACTGAAGCTTTCTTT; CDR3 protein: CASTAGQATEAFF; clone size: NA; D gene: TRBD1; V gene: TRBV2; J gene: TRBJ1-1
CDR3 DNA: TGTGCCAGCAGCGTAGCCGGACTAGCCCTCTCCTACAATGAGCAGTTCTTC; CDR3 protein: CASSVAGLALSYNEQFF; clone size: once; D gene: TRBD2; V gene: TRBV9; J gene: TRBJ2-1
CDR3 DNA: TGTGCCAGCAGTTATGGGGCGTACACAGATACGCAGTATTTT; CDR3 protein: CASSYGAYTDTQYF; clone size: NA; D gene: NA; V gene: TRBV6-5; J gene: TRBJ2-3
CDR3 DNA: TGTGCCAGTACTCGAAGGCCGGGACAGGGGGAAGCTTTCTTT; CDR3 protein: CASTRRPGQGEAFF; clone size: NA; D gene: TRBD1; V gene: TRBV6-5; J gene: TRBJ1-1
CDR3 DNA: TGTGCCAGCAGGGCGTACAGTAACACCATATATTTT; CDR3 protein: CASRAYSNTIYF; clone size: NA; D gene: NA; V gene: TRBV6-5; J gene: TRBJ1-3
CDR3 DNA: TGTGCCAGCAGTTTATTGGCACCCCAGGGTGCAGATACGCAGTATTTT; CDR3 protein: CASSLLAPQGADTQYF; clone size: NA; D gene: NA; V gene: TRBV27; J gene: TRBJ2-3
CDR3 DNA: TGCGCCAGCAGCGCAACAAGTTCCCCCCACAATGAGCAGTTCTTC; CDR3 protein: CASSATSSPHNEQFF; clone size: NA; D gene: NA; V gene: TRBV5-1; J gene: TRBJ2-1
CDR3 DNA: TGTGCCAGCAGTTACTCCGGGGGGTCCTACGAGCAGTACTTC; CDR3 protein: CASSYSGGSYEQYF; clone size: NA; D gene: TRBD2; V gene: TRBV6-2/TRBV6-3; J gene: TRBJ2-7
CDR3 DNA: TGTGCCAGCAGCCGGACAGGGTCGGTTCCCGGGGAGCTGTTTTTT; CDR3 protein: CASSRTGSVPGELFF; clone size: NA; D gene: TRBD1; V gene: TRBV27; J gene: TRBJ2-2
CDR3 DNA: TGTGCCAGCAGTCAAAGACAGGGCGGTGGTACTGAAGCTTTCTTT; CDR3 protein: CASSQRQGGGTEAFF; clone size: NA; D gene: TRBD1; V gene: TRBV6-5; J gene: TRBJ1-1
CDR3 DNA: TGTGCCAGCTCCCGGTCAGCGAAATATTCACCCCTCCACTTT; CDR3 protein: CASSRSAKYSPLHF; clone size: NA; D gene: NA; V gene: TRBV6-5; J gene: TRBJ1-6
CDR3 DNA: TGTGCCAGAAGCTTGCCGGGACTATTTGAGACCCAGTACTTC; CDR3 protein: CARSLPGLFETQYF; clone size: NA; D gene: TRBD2; V gene: TRBV5-3; J gene: TRBJ2-5
CDR3 DNA: TGTGCCAGCAGCCGGGGGGACAGGGGAAGGTACGAGCAGTACTTC; CDR3 protein: CASSRGDRGRYEQYF; clone size: NA; D gene: TRBD1; V gene: TRBV9; J gene: TRBJ2-7
CDR3 DNA: TGTGCCAGCAGTTACCCGGGATTGGGGAGGGAGACCCAGTACTTC; CDR3 protein: CASSYPGLGRETQYF; clone size: NA; D gene: NA; V gene: TRBV6-6; J gene: TRBJ2-5
CDR3 DNA: TGCGCCAGCAGCCCCCACAGATGGAGACTAGCGAGCACCGGGGAGCTGTTTTTT; CDR3 protein: CASSPHRWRLASTGELFF; clone size: NA; D gene: TRBD2; V gene: TRBV5-1; J gene: TRBJ2-2
CDR3 DNA: TGTGCCAGCAGCCCCGGTTTATTGAGCACTGAAGCTTTCTTT; CDR3 protein: CASSPGLLSTEAFF; clone size: NA; D gene: NA; V gene: TRBV6-4; J gene: TRBJ1-1
CDR3 DNA: TGTGCCAGCAGCTTAGGAAGCAGGGTTTCTAGCACAGATACGCAGTATTTT; CDR3 protein: CASSLGSRVSSTDTQYF; clone size: NA; D gene: NA; V gene: TRBV7-2; J gene: TRBJ2-3
CDR3 DNA: TGCGCCAGCAGCCAAGATCTGCTAGCAAACACCGGGGAGCTGTTTTTT; CDR3 protein: CASSQDLLANTGELFF; clone size: NA; D gene: NA; V gene: TRBV4-3; J gene: TRBJ2-2
CDR3 DNA: TGTGCCAGCTCCCCCGCGGGGGGTAGTAATGAGCAGTTCTTC; CDR3 protein: CASSPAGGSNEQFF; clone size: NA; D gene: TRBD2; V gene: TRBV6-5; J gene: TRBJ2-1
CDR3 DNA: TGCGCCAGCAGCCCACAGGGGTTATCGTCCTACGAGCAGTACTTC; CDR3 protein: CASSPQGLSSYEQYF; clone size: NA; D gene: TRBD1; V gene: TRBV5-1; J gene: TRBJ2-7
CDR3 DNA: TGTGCCATCAGTGAGTCGACTAGCGGGAGGGGTGAGCAGTTCTTC; CDR3 protein: CAISESTSGRGEQFF; clone size: few; D gene: TRBD2; V gene: TRBV10-3; J gene: TRBJ2-1
CDR3 DNA: TGTGCCAGTCGAGGACAGGGGCCCGAGCAGTACTTC; CDR3 protein: CASRGQGPEQYF; clone size: once; D gene: TRBD1; V gene: TRBV2; J gene: TRBJ2-7
CDR3 DNA: TGTGCCAGCAGCCGGGGACAGCTGCCCTCCTACGAGCAGTACTTC; CDR3 protein: CASSRGQLPSYEQYF; clone size: once; D gene: TRBD1; V gene: TRBV16; J gene: TRBJ2-7
CDR3 DNA: TGCGCCAGCAGCCAAGATATCGGACAGGGCACAGATACGCAGTATTTT; CDR3 protein: CASSQDIGQGTDTQYF; clone size: once; D gene: TRBD1; V gene: TRBV4-3; J gene: TRBJ2-3
CDR3 DNA: TGTGCCAGCAGCACTAAAAAAAGGGGTCAATTCGGGACAGATACGCAGTATTTT; CDR3 protein: CASSTKKRGQFGTDTQYF; clone size: NA; D gene: NA; V gene: TRBV5-4; J gene: TRBJ2-3
CDR3 DNA: TGTGCCAGCAGCTCCCGGGGACTAGAAAAACTGTTTTTT; CDR3 protein: CASSSRGLEKLFF; clone size: NA; D gene: NA; V gene: TRBV13; J gene: TRBJ1-4
CDR3 DNA: TGTGCCAGCAGCCGCTATGGGACAGGGGACTATGGCTACACCTTC; CDR3 protein: CASSRYGTGDYGYTF; clone size: NA; D gene: TRBD1; V gene: TRBV5-6; J gene: TRBJ1-2
CDR3 DNA: TGTGCCAGCAGCTTAGGTAGTGGGGGCGCATCGACCCAGTACTTC; CDR3 protein: CASSLGSGGASTQYF; clone size: NA; D gene: NA; V gene: TRBV7-6; J gene: TRBJ2-5
CDR3 DNA: TGTGCCAGCAGTTACAATAGGGGGACGACTGGAAACACCATATATTTT; CDR3 protein: CASSYNRGTTGNTIYF; clone size: NA; D gene: NA; V gene: TRBV6-5; J gene: TRBJ1-3
CDR3 DNA: TGTGCCAGCAGCCGGTCCCTTGGACAGTCCGATGGCTACACCTTC; CDR3 protein: CASSRSLGQSDGYTF; clone size: NA; D gene: NA; V gene: TRBV9; J gene: TRBJ1-2
CDR3 DNA: TGTGCCAGCAGTTCCGCCGGGACAGGGGGGAGGAACACTGAAGCTTTCTTT; CDR3 protein: CASSSAGTGGRNTEAFF; clone size: NA; D gene: TRBD1; V gene: TRBV28; J gene: TRBJ1-1
CDR3 DNA: TGTGCCAGCAGTTACAGCCCCGACATCACCTACGAGCAGTACTTC; CDR3 protein: CASSYSPDITYEQYF; clone size: once; D gene: NA; V gene: TRBV6-2/TRBV6-3; J gene: TRBJ2-7
CDR3 DNA: TGTGCCAGCAGCTTAGATGGCAGGGGCCACTATAGCAATCAGCCCCAGCATTTT; CDR3 protein: CASSLDGRGHYSNQPQHF; clone size: NA; D gene: NA; V gene: TRBV7-2; J gene: TRBJ1-5
CDR3 DNA: TGTGCCAGCAGTCGGGACAGGTCTGGCTACACCTTC; CDR3 protein: CASSRDRSGYTF; clone size: NA; D gene: TRBD1; V gene: TRBV6-6; J gene: TRBJ1-2
CDR3 DNA: TGTGCCAGCAGCATTGGGCGGGCAGTAGGTTACGAGCAGTACTTC; CDR3 protein: CASSIGRAVGYEQYF; clone size: NA; D gene: NA; V gene: TRBV7-2; J gene: TRBJ2-7
CDR3 DNA: TGTGCCAGCAATCGGCGGGGGGGTTCCCACGAGCAGTACTTC; CDR3 protein: CASNRRGGSHEQYF; clone size: NA; D gene: TRBD2; V gene: TRBV6-5; J gene: TRBJ2-7
CDR3 DNA: TGTGCCAGCAGTTACTTCTCTAGCGGAATACAAGAGACCCAGTACTTC; CDR3 protein: CASSYFSSGIQETQYF; clone size: NA; D gene: TRBD2; V gene: TRBV6-5; J gene: TRBJ2-5
CDR3 DNA: TGTGCCAGTAGTATTAACACGTACGAGCAGTACTTC; CDR3 protein: CASSINTYEQYF; clone size: NA; D gene: NA; V gene: TRBV19; J gene: TRBJ2-7
CDR3 DNA: TGTGCCAGCAGCCTGTTACTAGCGGGAGTATCAGATACGCAGTATTTT; CDR3 protein: CASSLLLAGVSDTQYF; clone size: NA; D gene: TRBD2; V gene: TRBV7-2; J gene: TRBJ2-3
CDR3 DNA: TGTGCCAGCAGCTTAGGGTCCGGGAAGAAAAACATTCAGTACTTC; CDR3 protein: CASSLGSGKKNIQYF; clone size: NA; D gene: NA; V gene: TRBV7-8; J gene: TRBJ2-4
CDR3 DNA: TGTGCCAGCAGCCAAGGGAACGGGATGTCAGAAGAGCAGTACTTC; CDR3 protein: CASSQGNGMSEEQYF; clone size: NA; D gene: NA; V gene: TRBV3-1/TRBV3-2; J gene: TRBJ2-7
CDR3 DNA: TGTGCCAGCAGGGAGGGTGACAGCCAGATTCAGTACTTC; CDR3 protein: CASREGDSQIQYF; clone size: NA; D gene: NA; V gene: TRBV12-3/TRBV12-4; J gene: TRBJ2-7
CDR3 DNA: TGTGCCAGCAGTGAGAGGGCAGGGGGCGGATCGGGCTACACCTTC; CDR3 protein: CASSERAGGGSGYTF; clone size: NA; D gene: TRBD1; V gene: TRBV6-1; J gene: TRBJ1-2
CDR3 DNA: TGTGCCAGCAGAAGAGGGTCGTTCCCATCCTACGAGCAGTACTTC; CDR3 protein: CASRRGSFPSYEQYF; clone size: NA; D gene: NA; V gene: TRBV27; J gene: TRBJ2-7
CDR3 DNA: TGTGCCAGCAGTTCCCCGGGACAGACAAAAAACACCATATATTTT; CDR3 protein: CASSSPGQTKNTIYF; clone size: NA; D gene: TRBD1; V gene: TRBV28; J gene: TRBJ1-3
CDR3 DNA: TGTGCCAGCAGCTTAGCTCCGGAGACCCAGTACTTC; CDR3 protein: CASSLAPETQYF; clone size: few; D gene: NA; V gene: TRBV11-2; J gene: TRBJ2-5
CDR3 DNA: TGTGCCAGCACTAGGCGGGGAACAGATACGCAGTATTTT; CDR3 protein: CASTRRGTDTQYF; clone size: NA; D gene: NA; V gene: TRBV9; J gene: TRBJ2-3